This is a list of T cell receptor beta chains from one sample in a study of cytomegalovirus exposure and HLA in healthy donors. TCRdb keeps only in-frame clones here, not all; method: immunoSEQ multiplex PCR. The repertoire has under 70,000 clones, 85% to 90% of them found once; the top ten carry around 1.7%. The source material was PBMCs. These receptor sequences come from a woman younger than 30 in good health and CMV-seronegative. The conserved cysteine and the conserved F or W are not part of the CDR3 here. Each record gives: V gene, J gene, D gene, CDR3 protein. A D gene is named only where the DNA matches it firmly.

V gene: TRBV21-1
J gene: TRBJ2-1
D gene: NA
CDR3 protein: ASSKSGTDSYNEQF

V gene: TRBV19
J gene: TRBJ2-5
D gene: TRBD1
CDR3 protein: ASSVQGPGETQY

V gene: TRBV7-9
J gene: TRBJ2-1
D gene: TRBD2
CDR3 protein: AIRSGTSVNEQF

V gene: TRBV5-1
J gene: TRBJ1-1
D gene: NA
CDR3 protein: ASSPILQVMNTEAF

V gene: TRBV2
J gene: TRBJ2-7
D gene: TRBD2
CDR3 protein: ASRGTSGGYEQY

V gene: TRBV10-3
J gene: TRBJ2-7
D gene: NA
CDR3 protein: AIREVDSYEQY

V gene: TRBV5-1
J gene: TRBJ2-1
D gene: NA
CDR3 protein: ASIGGGRNNEQF

V gene: TRBV4-1
J gene: TRBJ2-2
D gene: NA
CDR3 protein: ASSQVGGDTGELF

V gene: TRBV4-1
J gene: TRBJ2-5
D gene: TRBD1
CDR3 protein: ASSQEDRGYTQY

V gene: TRBV5-1
J gene: TRBJ2-1
D gene: NA
CDR3 protein: ASSSSVSYNEQF

V gene: TRBV30
J gene: TRBJ2-7
D gene: TRBD2
CDR3 protein: AWSVAGASYEQY

V gene: TRBV7-6
J gene: TRBJ2-7
D gene: NA
CDR3 protein: ASSLVAADGGYEQY

V gene: TRBV15
J gene: TRBJ2-5
D gene: TRBD1
CDR3 protein: ATSVYGRHGTGKETQY

V gene: TRBV6-1
J gene: TRBJ1-3
D gene: NA
CDR3 protein: ASRVNQASGNTIY

V gene: TRBV5-1
J gene: TRBJ1-1
D gene: NA
CDR3 protein: ASSVTGYTEAF

V gene: TRBV5-1
J gene: TRBJ2-1
D gene: NA
CDR3 protein: ASSLAGITYNEQF

V gene: TRBV11-2
J gene: TRBJ2-5
D gene: NA
CDR3 protein: ASSLSGTREETQY

V gene: TRBV18
J gene: TRBJ2-1
D gene: TRBD2
CDR3 protein: ASSPNRLAETKF

V gene: TRBV6-5
J gene: TRBJ2-7
D gene: NA
CDR3 protein: ASSYARHYEQY

V gene: TRBV19
J gene: TRBJ2-1
D gene: TRBD2
CDR3 protein: ASSILAGVWDEQF

V gene: TRBV2
J gene: TRBJ2-2
D gene: NA
CDR3 protein: ASSEWQARNTGELF

V gene: TRBV19
J gene: TRBJ2-7
D gene: NA
CDR3 protein: ASSIIGYEQY

V gene: TRBV4-3
J gene: TRBJ2-7
D gene: NA
CDR3 protein: ASSQDGRGTAYEQY

V gene: TRBV7-2
J gene: TRBJ1-3
D gene: NA
CDR3 protein: ASSRVAGNTIY

V gene: TRBV7-9
J gene: TRBJ1-3
D gene: NA
CDR3 protein: ASSFRQEAGNTIY

V gene: TRBV28
J gene: TRBJ2-7
D gene: TRBD1
CDR3 protein: ASTPGQGFYEQY

V gene: TRBV7-9
J gene: TRBJ2-5
D gene: NA
CDR3 protein: ASSLGEETQY

V gene: TRBV28
J gene: TRBJ2-7
D gene: TRBD1
CDR3 protein: ASTMTGGRYEQY

V gene: TRBV27
J gene: TRBJ1-5
D gene: TRBD1
CDR3 protein: ASSSDRGRQPQH

V gene: TRBV7-2
J gene: TRBJ2-3
D gene: NA
CDR3 protein: ASVLGSTDTQY

V gene: TRBV7-6
J gene: TRBJ1-3
D gene: NA
CDR3 protein: ASSLAPLASGNTIY